Shown below are 13 T cell receptor beta chains from a single sample sequenced in a study of T cell changes during pregnancy in multiple sclerosis. Clones were read by immunoSEQ multiplex PCR, and TCRdb kept only the in-frame ones, dropping some. This table holds about 98,000 clones, around 90% found once. Sequencing was performed on peripheral blood, taken after pregnancy. These receptor sequences come from a female donor in good health, enrolled as a control in a pregnancy study.

The chain carries TRBV4-1 and TRBJ2-3, with a tentative D call TRBD2 (5 bases). Trimming took 4 bases from V and 6 from J, leaving 17 bases between them. The V gene's germline CDR1 is MGHRA and CDR2 YSYEKL. The CDR3 is 15 residues long. CDR3 nucleotide sequence: TGCGCCAGCAGCCCTACGGGATTACCTCCGGATACGCAGTATTTT. Translating it yields CASSPTGLPPDTQYF.

V usage is TRBV6-5 and J usage is TRBJ2-3; unclear D gene. The CDR3 is 16 amino acids. The V end lost 0 bases, the J end lost 0 bases, and 10 bases lay between the germline ends. Germline assignment: CDR1 MNHEY and CDR2 SVGAGI. CDR3 nucleotide sequence: TGTGCCAGCAGTTACTCGCGCCGGGTTAGCACAGATACGCAGTATTTT. Its translation is CASSYSRRVSTDTQYF.

This rearrangement joins TRBV5-6 to TRBJ2-3, with a tentative D call TRBD2 (6 bases). V lost 4 bases and J lost 10, with 25 bases in between. CDR3 length: 16 amino acids. Germline CDR1 reads SGHDT; CDR2 reads YYEEEE. The CDR3 sequence is CASSPRTKGIRGAQYF. The CDR3 nucleotides are TGTGCCAGCAGCCCCCGGACTAAGGGGATTAGAGGGGCGCAGTATTTT.

This clone is deemed medium-sized. This chain joins TRBV7-8 and TRBJ1-1; no clear D. V lost 3 bases, J lost 4 bases, and 9 bases lay in between. The CDR3 is made up of 13 amino acids. Germline V gene sequence: CDR1 SGHVS, CDR2 FQNEAQ. CDR3 protein: CASSFVRGTEAFF. The CDR3 DNA reads TGTGCCAGCAGCTTTGTGCGGGGCACTGAAGCTTTCTTT.

This chain connects TRBV18 to TRBJ2-1, with a tentative D call TRBD2 (7 bases). From germline, CDR1 is KGHSH and CDR2 LQKENI. Trimming removed 3 bases from V and 4 bases from J, with 19 bases in between. CDR3 size: 17 residues. The CDR3 DNA is TGTGCCAGCTCACCTCTCTTTCGAGGGGGGGCTTACAATGAGCAGTTCTTC. Its protein product is CASSPLFRGGAYNEQFF. The full variable domain, its missing parts supplied by reference TRBV18 and TRBJ2-1, is NAGVMQNPRHLVRRRGQEARLRCSPMKGHSHVYWYRQLPEEGLKFMVYLQKENIIDESGMPKERFSAEFPKEGPSILRIQQVVRGDSAAYFCASSPLFRGGAYNEQFFGPGTRLTVL.

This clone was detected once. The chain couples TRBV7-9 to TRBJ2-5, with D possibly matching TRBD2 (6 bases). V gave up 5 bases and J gave up 0 bases, with 10 bases separating them. Germline V gene lookup returns CDR1 SEHNR and CDR2 FQNEAQ (reference sequence). This CDR3 comprises 14 residues. The CDR3 DNA reads as TGTGCCAGCAGCGGCGGGATATACCAAGAGACCCAGTACTTC. It codes for CASSGGIYQETQYF.

V and J are TRBV28 and TRBJ1-1; D unresolved. Germline values: CDR1 MDHEN, CDR2 SYDVKM. The V and J ends lost 6 bases and 4 bases respectively, with 9 bases between them. The CDR3 is 12 amino acids. Here the CDR3 reads CASSRYITEAFF. CDR3 coding DNA: TGTGCCAGCAGCCGTTACATCACTGAAGCTTTCTTT.

CDR3 bases: TGTGCCACCAGCAGAGATCAACCGACACAGGGGGCGGGGGACGATGAAAAACTGTTTTTT. Translating gives CATSRDQPTQGAGDDEKLFF. The V call is TRBV15, the J call TRBJ1-4; 9 nucleotides line up with TRBD1. Germline V CDR1 and CDR2: LNHNV, YYDKDF (reference sequence). CDR3 length: 20 residues. J was trimmed by 6 bases and V by 0 bases; bases with no gene match: 17.

In its sample, this clone was seen once. This chain connects TRBV6-5 to TRBJ1-1, with 7 bases identical to TRBD1. Germline V gives CDR1 MNHEY, CDR2 SVGAGI. The CDR3 runs to 14 residues. Trimming took 6 bases from V and 7 from J; bases not matched to a gene: 11. CDR3 in DNA: TGTGCCAGCAGCGAAACGGGACAGAGTATTGAAGCTTTCTTT. This translates into CASSETGQSIEAFF.

This chain links TRBV7-9 with TRBJ1-1; TRBD1 is a possible D gene (6 bases). This CDR3 spans 16 amino acids. The V and J ends lost 2 bases and 0 bases respectively, with 13 bases between them. Germline V CDR1 and CDR2: SEHNR, FQNEAQ (reference sequence). The CDR3 DNA follows: TGTGCCAGCAGCTTATTCAGGGGCTCTATGAACACTGAAGCTTTCTTT. This gives the protein CASSLFRGSMNTEAFF.

Remarks on this clone: Mismatch with germline at one junction end may stem from a read error. The CDR3 region has the DNA TGTGCCAGCAGCCAAGATCAGGGCTCTGGGGCCAACGTCCTGACTTTC. Protein: CASSQDQGSGANVLTF. V and J are TRBV4-1 and TRBJ2-6; possibly TRBD1 for D (5 bases). This CDR3 spans 16 amino acids. Germline CDR1 reads MGHRA; CDR2 reads YSYEKL.

The chain joins TRBV29-1 to TRBJ2-3; 7 positions match TRBD1. CDR3 length: 12 residues. Germline CDR1 and CDR2: SQVTM and ANQGSEA. Trimming removed 7 bases from V and 1 base from J; junction bases left unmatched: 2. The CDR3 DNA reads as TGCAGCGGCGGACAGGGCACAGATACGCAGTATTTT. Protein: CSGGQGTDTQYF.

The V and J genes are TRBV5-4 and TRBJ1-1; tentative D call: TRBD1 (5 bases). V shed 7 bases and J shed 5 bases, with 21 bases lying between them. From germline, CDR1 is SGHNT and CDR2 YYREEE (reference sequence). There are 15 residues in the CDR3. The CDR3: CASVPPGGTGTEAFF. The CDR3 DNA reads as TGTGCCAGCGTTCCTCCCGGGGGGACGGGAACTGAAGCTTTCTTT.